These 17 T cell receptor beta chains share one sample of origin, sequenced in a study of T cell responses to AZD1222 COVID-19 vaccine (dated by TCRdb to the early 2020s). According to the study, the label for this sample's time point signals: about 28 days (+/-7) after the second vaccine dose. The method behind the library was the immunoSEQ multiplex PCR assay. Entries here come from immuneACCESS through TCRdb and include only in-frame sequences with V and J called. Some clones fail to appear in such tables; in the studies checked, an unresolved V gene covers under half of the shortfall, and the cause of the remainder is unknown. The sample profile shows some 180,000 clones; roughly nine tenths of them were found once. Clones ranked in the top ten supply more than 1.5% of the sample. The sequenced sample was peripheral blood, obtained 28 days after the second AZD1222 dose. The receptors originated from an adult who received the AZD1222 COVID-19 vaccine.

V and J are TRBV27 and TRBJ1-4; 10 nucleotides agree with TRBD1. The CDR3 is 16 residues long. Germline V gene lookup returns CDR1 MNHEY and CDR2 SMNVEV (reference sequence). J gave up 3 bases and V 8 bases, and 9 bases lay outside the gene matches. The CDR3 DNA sequence: TGTGCCAGCTCGACAGGGGGCCATACCGCTAATGAAAAACTGTTTTTT. Its translation: CASSTGGHTANEKLFF.

The J gene is TRBJ1-2, the V gene TRBV3-1 (or the pseudogene TRBV3-2); D remains unclear. Trimming shortened V by 0 bases and J by 4 bases, and 9 bases separated the two germline ends. This CDR3 is built from 14 residues. The germline V gene has CDR1 LGHDT and CDR2 YNNKEL (reference sequence). The CDR3 sequence: CASSQDWGFYGYTF. The CDR3, as DNA: TGTGCCAGCAGCCAAGATTGGGGATTCTATGGCTACACCTTC.

The V and J genes are TRBV10-2 and TRBJ2-3; TRBD2 aligns across 7 bases. The germline V gene has CDR1 WSHSY and CDR2 SAAADI. The CDR3 extends over 16 amino acids. V lost 6 bases and J lost 6; bases outside the gene matches: 15. The CDR3: CASRANGGSNGDTQYF. DNA of the CDR3: TGCGCCAGCAGGGCCAACGGGGGGAGTAATGGGGATACGCAGTATTTT.

This clone was seen many times. The rearrangement links TRBV4-1 to TRBJ1-5; D is possibly TRBD1 (5 bases). CDR3 size: 16 residues. The ends were cut back, 1 base at V and 3 bases at J, with 13 bases in the middle. Per germline, CDR1 MGHRA and CDR2 YSYEKL. CDR3 nucleotide sequence: TGCGCCAGCAGCCAAGGGGGCAGGGAGGCCAATCAGCCCCAGCATTTT. It codes for CASSQGGREANQPQHF.

The J gene is TRBJ2-3, the V gene TRBV4-3; 7 nucleotides line up with TRBD2. With V trimmed by 2 bases and J by 0 bases, 5 bases remained unmatched. Germline V gene data show CDR1 as LGHNA and CDR2 as YSLEER. The CDR3 has 16 residues. CDR3 loop: CASSQWPSGSTDTQYF. The DNA of the CDR3 is TGCGCCAGCAGCCAATGGCCTAGCGGAAGCACAGATACGCAGTATTTT.

The chain has TRBV12-3 or TRBV12-4 and TRBJ2-7; a possible D gene is TRBD1 (6 bases). CDR3 length: 13 amino acids. Trimming took off 3 bases at V and 1 base at J, with 7 bases between the two ends. As DNA, the CDR3 is TGTGCCAGCAGTTTGGGGGCTTCCTACGAGCAGTACTTC. This translates into CASSLGASYEQYF.

The gene calls are TRBV5-1 and TRBJ2-5; 7 bases agree with TRBD1. This CDR3 is built from 14 residues. The trim removed 4 bases at V and 5 bases at J, leaving 8 bases unmatched. The germline CDR1 and CDR2 sequences are SGHRS and YFSETQ. Written as DNA, the CDR3 is TGCGCCAGCAGCGATCCTAAGGGGGCCGAGACCCAGTACTTC. This translates into CASSDPKGAETQYF.

The rearrangement links TRBV7-2 to TRBJ2-1, with D possibly matching TRBD2 (7 bases). There are 16 residues in the CDR3. The germline gives CDR1 SGHTA, CDR2 FQGNSA. Trimming removed 4 bases at V and 8 bases at J, with 21 bases between. The CDR3 DNA follows: TGTGCCAGCAGCTACCGGCCCCGAGGGGGAGGGGATGAGCAGTTCTTC. Amino acid sequence: CASSYRPRGGGDEQFF.

The chain carries TRBV27 and TRBJ2-1; 10 bases line up with TRBD2. This CDR3 is built from 18 residues. Trimming cost V 1 base and J 4 bases; bases outside gene matches: 10. Germline V lookup: CDR1 MNHEY, CDR2 SMNVEV (reference sequence). The CDR3 reads CASSLFASGSTSYNEQFF. The CDR3 DNA is TGTGCCAGCAGTTTATTCGCTAGCGGGAGTACCTCATACAATGAGCAGTTCTTC.

The J gene is TRBJ2-7, the V gene TRBV11-3; 8 positions agree with TRBD1. CDR3 length: 14 residues. CDR1 SGHNT and CDR2 YENEEA come from the germline V gene. V lost 5 bases to trimming and J lost 2 bases; unmatched junction nucleotides: 5. CDR3 amino acids: CASSPQGAPYEQYF. CDR3 nucleotide sequence: TGTGCCAGCAGCCCCCAGGGGGCCCCCTACGAGCAGTACTTC.

This chain links TRBV19 with TRBJ2-1; D unresolved. CDR3 length: 12 residues. Germline CDR1 and CDR2: LNHDA and SQIVND (reference sequence). The ends were cut back, 8 bases at V and 5 bases at J, with 10 bases in the middle. The CDR3, as DNA: TGTGCCAGTCGGGCTTGGGACAATGAGCAGTTCTTC. Its protein is CASRAWDNEQFF.

The chain carries TRBV6-5 and TRBJ2-7; D is tentatively TRBD1 or TRBD2 (5 bases each). Germline values: CDR1 MNHEY, CDR2 SVGAGI. Trimming took off 6 bases at V and 3 bases at J, with 12 bases between the two ends. This CDR3 contains 13 residues. CDR3 nucleotide sequence: TGTGCCAGCAGCCCCGGGACGTACTACGAGCAGTACTTC. Its translation: CASSPGTYYEQYF.

This chain links TRBV7-2 with TRBJ2-2, with TRBD1 matching over 8 bases. Germline-derived CDR1 and CDR2 are SGHTA and FQGNSA. This CDR3 contains 17 residues. The V gene end was trimmed by 3 bases and the J gene end by 5 bases; junction bases not matched to a gene: 11. CDR3 sequence reads: CASSFGPRDRLTGELFF. The CDR3 DNA reads as TGTGCCAGCAGCTTCGGACCCCGGGACAGGTTAACCGGGGAGCTGTTTTTT. Combining the CDR3 with reference TRBV7-2 and TRBJ2-2 gives the whole variable domain GAGVSQSPSNKVTEKGKDVELRCDPISGHTALYWYRQSLGQGLEFLIYFQGNSAPDKSGLPSDRFSAERTGGSVSTLTIQRTQQEDSAVYLCASSFGPRDRLTGELFFGEGSRLTVL.

The rearrangement uses TRBV6-2 or TRBV6-3 and TRBJ1-5, with D perhaps TRBD1 (5 bases). Germline V gene data show CDR1 as MNHEY and CDR2 as SVGEGT. This CDR3 is 15 amino acids long. The V end was cut by 4 bases, the J end by 3 bases, with 13 bases between. The CDR3 nucleotides read TGTGCCAGCAGTTCCTTAGACAGTCCCAATCAGCCCCAGCATTTT. This encodes CASSSLDSPNQPQHF.

The rearrangement uses TRBV18 and TRBJ1-4; D is unresolved. This CDR3 is built from 13 residues. Trimming removed 8 bases from V and 3 bases from J, with 10 bases in between. Per the germline V gene, CDR1 is KGHSH and CDR2 is LQKENI. CDR3 sequence (DNA): TGTGCCAGCAAGGAACCCTCTAATGAAAAACTGTTTTTT. This gives the protein CASKEPSNEKLFF.

The count of this clone is one. The CDR3 DNA sequence: TGTGCCAGCAGCTCGCAGGGGCTCCTGAGCTCTGGGGCCAACGTCCTGACTTTC. Translated: CASSSQGLLSSGANVLTF. The chain carries TRBV7-3 and TRBJ2-6; D perhaps matches TRBD1 (6 bases). In germline, CDR1 is SGHTA, CDR2 FQGTGA. CDR3 length: 18 residues. V gave up 4 bases and J gave up 0 bases, with 16 bases separating them.

V is TRBV6-5 and J is TRBJ1-2; 10 nucleotides match TRBD1. The junction had 6 bases not matched to a gene; V was cut back by 7 bases and J by 4 bases. CDR3 length: 14 residues. CDR1 MNHEY and CDR2 SVGAGI come from the germline V gene. The CDR3, as DNA: TGTGCCAGCACGGCTGGACAGGGGGTCTATGGCTACACCTTC. It specifies CASTAGQGVYGYTF.